This TCR beta chain was sequenced in a study of cytomegalovirus exposure and HLA in healthy donors. Background on the study: Drawn from HLA-typed donors, 80 million to 95 million unique TCRs were held in an early data release.

PCR primers comprised 60 Vbeta and 13 Jbeta primers. This table comes from immunoSEQ multiplex PCR, and its TCRdb copy is limited to in-frame clones, with some not included. The profile shows 150,000 to 200,000 clones, 68% of them singletons. With respect to this clone: Antigen specificity is unknown.

J gave up 4 bases and V 2 bases, and 11 bases lay outside the gene matches. Germline CDR1 MDHEN, CDR2 SYDVKM. CDR3 size: 16 residues. Study-wide results and caveats: The authors assumed roughly uniform sequencing depth across donors for presence/absence analyses. In most subjects, TCR beta sequences reportedly gave accurate predictions of HLA-A and HLA-B alleles. A later analysis linked a missense variant in DCLRE1C to the trimming of TCR beta V and J genes.

The specimen was PBMCs. This receptor was taken from a woman between 35 and 50 years old in good health and CMV-seropositive. V gene TRBV28 combines with J gene TRBJ2-7; 7 bases match TRBD2. CDR3 protein: CASSLLGDVRGYEQYF. The DNA for the CDR3 is TGTGCCAGCAGTTTACTGGGGGACGTGCGGGGGTACGAGCAGTACTTC.